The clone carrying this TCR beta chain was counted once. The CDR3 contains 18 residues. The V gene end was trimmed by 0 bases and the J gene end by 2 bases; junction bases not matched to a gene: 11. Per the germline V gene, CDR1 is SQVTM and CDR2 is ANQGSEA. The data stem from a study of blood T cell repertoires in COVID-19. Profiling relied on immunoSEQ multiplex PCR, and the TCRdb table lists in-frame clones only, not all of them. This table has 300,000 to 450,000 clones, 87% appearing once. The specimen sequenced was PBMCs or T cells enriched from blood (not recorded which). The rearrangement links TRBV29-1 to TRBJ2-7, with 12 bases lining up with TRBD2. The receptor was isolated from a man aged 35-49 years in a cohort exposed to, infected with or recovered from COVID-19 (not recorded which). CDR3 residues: CSVEDLLAGGLNTYEQYF. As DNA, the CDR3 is TGCAGCGTTGAAGATTTACTAGCGGGAGGACTTAACACCTACGAGCAGTACTTC.